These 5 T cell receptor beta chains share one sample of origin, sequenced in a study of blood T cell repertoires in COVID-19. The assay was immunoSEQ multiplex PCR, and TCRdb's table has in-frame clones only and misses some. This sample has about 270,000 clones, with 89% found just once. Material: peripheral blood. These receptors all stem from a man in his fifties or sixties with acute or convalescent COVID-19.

The CDR3 loop reads CASSQTGSYTEAFF. The CDR3 nucleotides read TGTGCCAGCAGCCAAACCGGGAGCTACACTGAAGCTTTCTTT. V usage is TRBV14 and J usage is TRBJ1-1, with D uncertain. V was clipped by 2 bases and J by 3 bases, with 10 bases between them. The V gene's germline CDR1 is SGHDN and CDR2 FVKESK. The CDR3 has 14 amino acids.

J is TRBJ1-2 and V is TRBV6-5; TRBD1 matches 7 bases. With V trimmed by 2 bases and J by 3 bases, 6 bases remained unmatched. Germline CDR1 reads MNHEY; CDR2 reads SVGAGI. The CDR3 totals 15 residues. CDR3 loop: CASSYEGAAHYGYTF. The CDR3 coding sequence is TGTGCCAGCAGTTACGAGGGGGCGGCACACTATGGCTACACCTTC.

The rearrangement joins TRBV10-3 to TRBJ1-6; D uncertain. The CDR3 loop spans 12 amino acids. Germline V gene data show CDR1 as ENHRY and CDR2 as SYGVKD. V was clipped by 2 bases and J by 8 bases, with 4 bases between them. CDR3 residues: CAISEEDSPLHF. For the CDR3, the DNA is TGTGCCATCAGTGAGGAGGATTCACCCCTCCACTTT.

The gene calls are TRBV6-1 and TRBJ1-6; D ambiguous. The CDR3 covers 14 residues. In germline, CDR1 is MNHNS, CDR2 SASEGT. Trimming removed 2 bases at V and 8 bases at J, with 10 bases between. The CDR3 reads CASSEIVRDSPLHF. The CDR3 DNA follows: TGTGCCAGCAGTGAAATTGTGCGGGATTCACCCCTCCACTTT.

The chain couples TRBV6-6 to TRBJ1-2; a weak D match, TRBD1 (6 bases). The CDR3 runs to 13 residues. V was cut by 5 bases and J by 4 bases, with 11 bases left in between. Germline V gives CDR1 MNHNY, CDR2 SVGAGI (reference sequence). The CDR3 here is CASSTQGSYGYTF. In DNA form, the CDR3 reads TGTGCCAGCAGTACACAGGGAAGCTATGGCTACACCTTC.